This T cell receptor beta chain was sequenced during a study of T cells in Graves' hyperthyroidism and ophthalmopathy. The V gene's germline CDR1 is SGHRS and CDR2 YFSETQ. The CDR3 sequence is 15 residues long. V shed 7 bases and J shed 2 bases, with 19 bases lying between them. TCR beta CDR3 regions were amplified from RNA. During a first-round RT-PCR of the TCR CDR3, the HTBI primer set was used. TCRdb recomputed calls from the multiplex PCR reads with MiXCR, one row per CDR3 protein. In the table there are 480,000 or so distinct CDR3 sequences, 46% of which are singletons. The source is an adult woman with Graves' disease, either hyperthyroidism or ophthalmopathy (not recorded which). This sequence joins TRBV5-1 and TRBJ2-7; D might be TRBD1 (6 bases). Sequencing input: peripheral blood or thyroid tissue (not recorded which). In nucleotides, the CDR3 is TGCGCCAGCCGCGTTGAGGGGGTGGGAGCCTACGAGCAGTACTTC. As protein: CASRVEGVGAYEQYF.